This T cell receptor beta chain was recovered during a study of T cell repertoires in cytomegalovirus infection. TCRdb called the reads again in MiXCR, with one record for every CDR3 protein. The repertoire holds about 920,000 distinct CDR3 sequences, with roughly 30% as singletons. Findings of the study overall: CMV-specific TCR beta clonotypes restricted by HLA-C dominated the ex vivo response. The study identified carriers of CMV plus the relevant HLA from cumulative public TCR beta family frequency.

Ten or more counts support this clonotype. Antigen unknown. Trimming took 1 base from V and 2 from J; bases not matched to a gene: 0. Looked up from germline, CDR1 is MGHRA and CDR2 is YSYEKL. This CDR3 has 15 residues. The receptor comes from a human donor in good health (CMV status not recorded). Some clones in this sample may be carry-over from other donors' samples. The genes are TRBV4-1 and TRBJ2-1; 9 bases map to TRBD1. Sequenced material: cultured CD8+ T cells from PBMCs, taken from culture after CMV antigen stimulation. CDR3 in DNA: TGCGCCAGCAGCCAAGGACAGGGGGCCTACAATGAGCAGTTCTTC. Translation: CASSQGQGAYNEQFF.